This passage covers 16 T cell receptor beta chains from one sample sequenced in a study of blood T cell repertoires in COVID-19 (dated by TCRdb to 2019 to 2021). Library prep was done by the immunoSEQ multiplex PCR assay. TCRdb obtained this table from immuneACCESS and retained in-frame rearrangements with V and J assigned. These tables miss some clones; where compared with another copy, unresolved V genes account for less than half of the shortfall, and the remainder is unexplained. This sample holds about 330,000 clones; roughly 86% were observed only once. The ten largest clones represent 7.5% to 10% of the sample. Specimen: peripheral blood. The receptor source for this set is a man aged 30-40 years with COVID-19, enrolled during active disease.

CDR3 coding DNA: TGTGCCAGCAGCTTATTGGGACAGGGCGACACCGGGGAGCTGTTTTTT. Amino acid sequence: CASSLLGQGDTGELFF. The chain is built from TRBV7-9 and TRBJ2-2, with TRBD1 matching over 9 bases. Losses at the gene ends were 2 bases for V and 3 bases for J; bases not matched to a gene: 4. The length of the CDR3 is 16 residues. CDR1 and CDR2 (germline): SEHNR, FQNEAQ (reference sequence).

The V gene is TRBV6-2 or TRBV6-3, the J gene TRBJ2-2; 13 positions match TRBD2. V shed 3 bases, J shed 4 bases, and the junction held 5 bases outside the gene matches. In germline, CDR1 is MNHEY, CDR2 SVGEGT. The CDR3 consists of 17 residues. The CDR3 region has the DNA TGTGCCAGCAGTTATAGGACTAGCGGGAGATCCACCGGGGAGCTGTTTTTT. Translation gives CASSYRTSGRSTGELFF.

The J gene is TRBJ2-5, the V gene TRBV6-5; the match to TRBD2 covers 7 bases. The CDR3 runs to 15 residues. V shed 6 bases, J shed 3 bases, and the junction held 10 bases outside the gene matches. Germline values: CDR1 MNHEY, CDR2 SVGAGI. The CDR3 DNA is TGTGCCAGCAGAATAGCGGGCTCAGCCAAAGAGACCCAGTACTTC. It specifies CASRIAGSAKETQYF.

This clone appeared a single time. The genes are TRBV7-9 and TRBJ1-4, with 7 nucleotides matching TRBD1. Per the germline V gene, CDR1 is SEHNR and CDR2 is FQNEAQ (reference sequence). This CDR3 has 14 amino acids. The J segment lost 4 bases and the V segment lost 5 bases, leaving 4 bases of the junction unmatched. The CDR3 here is CASSGDRRNEKLFF. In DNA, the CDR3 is TGTGCCAGCAGCGGGGACAGACGTAATGAAAAACTGTTTTTT. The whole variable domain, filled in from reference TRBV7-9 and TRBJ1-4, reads DTGVSQNPRHKITKRGQNVTFRCDPISEHNRLYWYRQTLGQGPEFLTYFQNEAQLEKSRLLSDRFSAERPKGSFSTLEIQRTEQGDSAMYLCASSGDRRNEKLFFGSGTQLSVL.

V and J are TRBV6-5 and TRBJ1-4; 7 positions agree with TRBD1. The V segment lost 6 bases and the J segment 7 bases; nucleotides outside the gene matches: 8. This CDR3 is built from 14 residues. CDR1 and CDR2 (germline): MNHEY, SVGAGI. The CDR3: CASSQDRSVEKLFF. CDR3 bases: TGTGCCAGCAGCCAGGACAGGTCGGTTGAAAAACTGTTTTTT.

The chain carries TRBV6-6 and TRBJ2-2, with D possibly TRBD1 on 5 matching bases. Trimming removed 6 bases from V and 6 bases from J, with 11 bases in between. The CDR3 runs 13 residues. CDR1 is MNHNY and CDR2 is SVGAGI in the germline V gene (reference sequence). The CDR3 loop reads CASSTTDSGELFF. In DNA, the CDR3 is TGTGCCAGCAGCACGACAGATTCCGGGGAGCTGTTTTTT.

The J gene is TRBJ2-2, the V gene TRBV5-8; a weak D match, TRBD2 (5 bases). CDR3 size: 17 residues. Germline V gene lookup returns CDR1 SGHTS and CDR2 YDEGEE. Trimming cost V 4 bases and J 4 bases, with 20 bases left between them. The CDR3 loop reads CASSIPGSSRITGELFF. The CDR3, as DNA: TGTGCCAGCAGCATCCCGGGGTCCTCCAGAATCACCGGGGAGCTGTTTTTT.

CDR3 in amino acids: CASSQVKTASEQYF. The CDR3 region has the DNA TGTGCCAGCAGCCAAGTAAAAACAGCCTCCGAGCAGTACTTC. The chain uses TRBV3-1 (or the pseudogene TRBV3-2) and TRBJ2-7; D is uncertain. The CDR3 totals 14 residues. The V gene lost 1 base and the J gene lost 6 bases, with 13 bases spanning the gap. Germline V CDR1 and CDR2: LGHDT, YNNKEL (reference sequence).

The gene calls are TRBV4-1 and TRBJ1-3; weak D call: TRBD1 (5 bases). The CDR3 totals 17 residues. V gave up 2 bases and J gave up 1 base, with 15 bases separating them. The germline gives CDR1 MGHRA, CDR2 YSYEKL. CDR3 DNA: TGCGCCAGCAGCCAATCCCCAAGGGGCCCTTCTGGAAACACCATATATTTT. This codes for CASSQSPRGPSGNTIYF.

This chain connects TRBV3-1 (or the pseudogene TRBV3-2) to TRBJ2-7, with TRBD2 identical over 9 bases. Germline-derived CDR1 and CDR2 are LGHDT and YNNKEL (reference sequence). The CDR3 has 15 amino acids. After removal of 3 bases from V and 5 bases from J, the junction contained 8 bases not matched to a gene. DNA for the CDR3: TGTGCCAGCAGCCAGACCCCGGGACTAGCCCACGAGCAGTACTTC. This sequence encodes CASSQTPGLAHEQYF.

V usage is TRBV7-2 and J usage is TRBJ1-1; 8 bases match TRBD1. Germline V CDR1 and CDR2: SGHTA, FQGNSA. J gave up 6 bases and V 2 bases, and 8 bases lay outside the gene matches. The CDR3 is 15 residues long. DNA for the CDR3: TGTGCCAGCAGCTTATTATACCGGGACAGGTCTGAAGCTTTCTTT. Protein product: CASSLLYRDRSEAFF.

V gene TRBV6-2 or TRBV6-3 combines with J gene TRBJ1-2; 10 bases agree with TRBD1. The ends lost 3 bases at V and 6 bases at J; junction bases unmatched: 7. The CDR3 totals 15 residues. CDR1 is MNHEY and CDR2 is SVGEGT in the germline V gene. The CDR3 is CASSYSGQGENGYTF. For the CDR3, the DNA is TGTGCCAGCAGTTATTCCGGACAGGGGGAGAATGGCTACACCTTC.

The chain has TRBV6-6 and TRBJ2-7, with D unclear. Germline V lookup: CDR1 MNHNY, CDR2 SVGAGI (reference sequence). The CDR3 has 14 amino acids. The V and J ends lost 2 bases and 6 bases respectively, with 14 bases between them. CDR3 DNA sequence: TGTGCCAGCAGTTACAGCCTAGATCGCGGCGAGCAGTACTTC. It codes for CASSYSLDRGEQYF.

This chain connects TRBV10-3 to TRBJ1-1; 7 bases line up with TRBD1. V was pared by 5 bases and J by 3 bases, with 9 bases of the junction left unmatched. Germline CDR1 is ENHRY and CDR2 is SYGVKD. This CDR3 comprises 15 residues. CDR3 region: CAISQLTGKDTEAFF. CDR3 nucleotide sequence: TGTGCCATCAGTCAACTGACAGGGAAGGACACTGAAGCTTTCTTT.

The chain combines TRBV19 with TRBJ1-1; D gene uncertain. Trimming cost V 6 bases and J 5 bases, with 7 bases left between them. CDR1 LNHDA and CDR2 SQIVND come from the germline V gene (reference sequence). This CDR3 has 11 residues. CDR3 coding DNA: TGTGCCAGTAGAATTCGTACTGAAGCTTTCTTT. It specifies CASRIRTEAFF. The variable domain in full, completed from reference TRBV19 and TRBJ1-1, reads DGGITQSPKYLFRKEGQNVTLSCEQNLNHDAMYWYRQDPGQGLRLIYYSQIVNDFQKGDIAEGYSVSREKKESFPLTVTSAQKNPTAFYLCASRIRTEAFFGQGTRLTVV.

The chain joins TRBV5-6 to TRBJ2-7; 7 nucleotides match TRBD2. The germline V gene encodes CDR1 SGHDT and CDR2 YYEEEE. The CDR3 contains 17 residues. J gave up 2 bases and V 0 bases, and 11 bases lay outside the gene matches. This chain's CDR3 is CASSLVVRGVTAYEQYF. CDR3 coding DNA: TGTGCCAGCAGCTTGGTTGTTCGGGGGGTAACAGCCTACGAGCAGTACTTC. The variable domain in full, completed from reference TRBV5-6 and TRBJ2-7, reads DAGVTQSPTHLIKTRGQQVTLRCSPKSGHDTVSWYQQALGQGPQFIFQYYEEEERQRGNFPDRFSGHQFPNYSSELNVNALLLGDSALYLCASSLVVRGVTAYEQYFGPGTRLTVT.